Sequencing of this T cell receptor beta chain was carried out in a study of CDR3 diversity in severe acne. The CDR3 covers 14 residues. Per germline, CDR1 ENHRY and CDR2 SYGVKD. The ends lost 7 bases at V and 9 bases at J; junction bases unmatched: 12. Via MiXCR, TCRdb re-called the PCR reads, giving one row per CDR3 protein. The sample yields more than 70,000 distinct CDR3 sequences, approximately 54% seen once. The clonotype originates from a male donor with severe acne vulgaris. The chain combines TRBV10-3 with TRBJ2-1, with TRBD2 matching 7 bases. Sequenced: blood. The DNA for the CDR3 is TGTGCCATCAAGTTCAGGGCTAGCGGTAGTGAGCAGTTCTTC. Its translation is CAIKFRASGSEQFF.